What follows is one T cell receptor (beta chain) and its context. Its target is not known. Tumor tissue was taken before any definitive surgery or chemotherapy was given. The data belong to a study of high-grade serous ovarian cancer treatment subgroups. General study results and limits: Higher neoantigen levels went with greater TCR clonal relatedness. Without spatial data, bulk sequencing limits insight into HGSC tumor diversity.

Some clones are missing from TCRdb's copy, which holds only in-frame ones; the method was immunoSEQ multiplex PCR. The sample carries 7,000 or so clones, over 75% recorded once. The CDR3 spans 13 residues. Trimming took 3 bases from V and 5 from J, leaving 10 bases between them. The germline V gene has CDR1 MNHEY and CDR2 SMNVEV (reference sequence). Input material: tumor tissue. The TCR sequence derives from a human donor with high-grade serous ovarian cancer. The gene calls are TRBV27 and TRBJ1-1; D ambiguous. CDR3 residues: CASSLDVGTEAFF. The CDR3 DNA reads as TGTGCCAGCAGTTTGGATGTCGGGACTGAAGCTTTCTTT.